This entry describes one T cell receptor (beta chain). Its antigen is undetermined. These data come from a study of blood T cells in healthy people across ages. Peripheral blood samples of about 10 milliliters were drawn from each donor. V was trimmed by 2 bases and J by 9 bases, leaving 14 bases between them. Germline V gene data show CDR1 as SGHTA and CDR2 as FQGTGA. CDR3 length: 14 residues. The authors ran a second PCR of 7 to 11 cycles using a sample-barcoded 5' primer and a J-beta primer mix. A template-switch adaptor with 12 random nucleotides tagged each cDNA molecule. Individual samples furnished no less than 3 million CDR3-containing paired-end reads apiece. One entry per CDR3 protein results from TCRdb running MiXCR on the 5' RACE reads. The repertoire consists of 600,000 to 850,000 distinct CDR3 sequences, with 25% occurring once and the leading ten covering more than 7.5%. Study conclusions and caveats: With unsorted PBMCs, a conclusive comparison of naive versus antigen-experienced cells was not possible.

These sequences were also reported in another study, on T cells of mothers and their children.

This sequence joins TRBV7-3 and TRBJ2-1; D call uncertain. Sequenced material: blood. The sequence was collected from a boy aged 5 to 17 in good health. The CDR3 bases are TGTGCCAGCAGCTTATCAGGTATCCTCGCTGAGCAGTTCTTC. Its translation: CASSLSGILAEQFF.